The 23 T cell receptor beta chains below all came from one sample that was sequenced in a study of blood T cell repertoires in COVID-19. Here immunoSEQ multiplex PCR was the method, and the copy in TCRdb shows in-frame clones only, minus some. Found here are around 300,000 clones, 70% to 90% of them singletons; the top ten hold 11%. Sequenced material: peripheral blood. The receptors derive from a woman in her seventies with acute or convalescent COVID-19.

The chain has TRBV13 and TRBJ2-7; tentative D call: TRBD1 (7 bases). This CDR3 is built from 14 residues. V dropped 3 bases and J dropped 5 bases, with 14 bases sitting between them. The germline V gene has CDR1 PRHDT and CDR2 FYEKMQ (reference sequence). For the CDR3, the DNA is TGTGCCAGCAGCTTGCAGGGGGACTGGAACGAGCAGTACTTC. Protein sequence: CASSLQGDWNEQYF.

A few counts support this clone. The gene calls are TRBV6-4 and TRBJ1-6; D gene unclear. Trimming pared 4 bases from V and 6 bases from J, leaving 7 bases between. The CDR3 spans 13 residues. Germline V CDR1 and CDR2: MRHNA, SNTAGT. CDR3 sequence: CASSVSINSPLHF. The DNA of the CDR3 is TGTGCCAGCAGTGTTTCCATTAATTCACCCCTCCACTTT.

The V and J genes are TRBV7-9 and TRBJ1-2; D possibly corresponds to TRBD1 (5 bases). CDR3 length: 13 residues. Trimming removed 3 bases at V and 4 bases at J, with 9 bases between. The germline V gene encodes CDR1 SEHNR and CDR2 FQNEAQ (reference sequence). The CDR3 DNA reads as TGTGCCAGCAGCTTGCAGGGCCTCTATGGCTACACCTTC. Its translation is CASSLQGLYGYTF.

The CDR3 nucleotides read TGTGCCAGCCTCGGGACAGGGTACGATACGCAGTATTTT. This translates into CASLGTGYDTQYF. The chain links TRBV6-5 to TRBJ2-3; 9 nucleotides line up with TRBD1. Germline CDR1 and CDR2: MNHEY and SVGAGI. The CDR3 sequence is 13 residues long. Trimming cost V 8 bases and J 6 bases; bases outside gene matches: 6.

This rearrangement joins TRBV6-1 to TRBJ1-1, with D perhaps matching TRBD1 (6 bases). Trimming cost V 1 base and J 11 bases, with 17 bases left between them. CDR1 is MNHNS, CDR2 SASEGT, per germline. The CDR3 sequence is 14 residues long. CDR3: CASSEVGAGDGAFF. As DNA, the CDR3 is TGTGCCAGCAGTGAAGTCGGGGCAGGGGACGGCGCTTTCTTT.

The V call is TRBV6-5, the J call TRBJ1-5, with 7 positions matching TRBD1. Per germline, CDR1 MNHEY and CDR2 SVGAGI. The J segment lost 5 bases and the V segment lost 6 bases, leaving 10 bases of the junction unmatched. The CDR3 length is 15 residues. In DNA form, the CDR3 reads TGTGCCAGCAGGAACCCGACAGGGTCCTATCAGCCCCAGCATTTT. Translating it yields CASRNPTGSYQPQHF.

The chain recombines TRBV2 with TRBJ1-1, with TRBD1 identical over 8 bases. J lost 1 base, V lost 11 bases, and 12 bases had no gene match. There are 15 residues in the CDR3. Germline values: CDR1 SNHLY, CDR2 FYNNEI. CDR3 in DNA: TGTGCCCCCTCCGGGACAGGCCTCGGGAACACTGAAGCTTTCTTT. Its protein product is CAPSGTGLGNTEAFF.

The CDR3 loop reads CASRDRVLREQYF. The CDR3 DNA is TGTGCCAGCAGAGACAGGGTGCTGCGGGAGCAGTACTTC. The chain combines TRBV2 with TRBJ2-7, with 7 bases aligning to TRBD1. V dropped 6 bases and J dropped 7; count of bases not matched to a gene: 9. Germline values: CDR1 SNHLY, CDR2 FYNNEI. This CDR3 has 13 residues.

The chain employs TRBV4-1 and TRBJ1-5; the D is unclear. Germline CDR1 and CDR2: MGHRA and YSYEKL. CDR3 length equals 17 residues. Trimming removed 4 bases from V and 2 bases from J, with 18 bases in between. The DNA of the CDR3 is TGCGCCAGCAGCCCTGGACGGGCATACGGGGGCAATCAGCCCCAGCATTTT. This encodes CASSPGRAYGGNQPQHF.

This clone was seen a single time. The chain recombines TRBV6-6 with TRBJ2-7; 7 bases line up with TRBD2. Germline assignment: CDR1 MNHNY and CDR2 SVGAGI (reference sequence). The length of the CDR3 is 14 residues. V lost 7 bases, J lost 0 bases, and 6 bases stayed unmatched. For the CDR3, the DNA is TGTGCCAGCAATTGGGGGGGATCCTCCTACGAGCAGTACTTC. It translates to CASNWGGSSYEQYF.

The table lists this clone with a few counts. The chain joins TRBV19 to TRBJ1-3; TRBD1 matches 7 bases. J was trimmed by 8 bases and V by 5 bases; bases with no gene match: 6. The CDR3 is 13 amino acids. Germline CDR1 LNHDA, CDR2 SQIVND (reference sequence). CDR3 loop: CASSVHRGDTIYF. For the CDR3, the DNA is TGTGCCAGTAGTGTCCACAGGGGAGACACCATATATTTT.

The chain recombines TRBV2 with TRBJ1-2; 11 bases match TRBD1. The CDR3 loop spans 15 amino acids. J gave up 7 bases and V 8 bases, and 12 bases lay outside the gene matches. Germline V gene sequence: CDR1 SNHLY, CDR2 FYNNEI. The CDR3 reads CASRDRGASILGYTF. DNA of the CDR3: TGTGCCAGCCGGGACAGGGGGGCATCAATTCTTGGCTACACCTTC.

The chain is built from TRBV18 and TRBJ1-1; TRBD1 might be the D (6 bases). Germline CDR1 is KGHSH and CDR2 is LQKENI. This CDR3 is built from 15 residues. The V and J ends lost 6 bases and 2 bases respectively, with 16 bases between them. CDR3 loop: CASSLSTGRNTEAFF. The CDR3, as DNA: TGTGCCAGCTCCCTATCCACAGGGCGAAACACTGAAGCTTTCTTT.

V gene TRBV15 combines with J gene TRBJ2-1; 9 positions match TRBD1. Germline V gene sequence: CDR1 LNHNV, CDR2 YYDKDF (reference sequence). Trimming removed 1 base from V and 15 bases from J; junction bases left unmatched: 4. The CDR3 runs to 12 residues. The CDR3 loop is CATSRGTGVTFF. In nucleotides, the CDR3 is TGTGCCACCAGCAGAGGGACAGGGGTTACGTTCTTC.

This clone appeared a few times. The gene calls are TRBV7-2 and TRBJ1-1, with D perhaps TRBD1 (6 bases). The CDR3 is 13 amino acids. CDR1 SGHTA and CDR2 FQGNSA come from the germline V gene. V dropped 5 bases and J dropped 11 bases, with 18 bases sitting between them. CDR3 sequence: CASSPQGGARAFF. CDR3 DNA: TGTGCCAGCAGCCCCCAAGGGGGGGCTCGCGCTTTCTTT. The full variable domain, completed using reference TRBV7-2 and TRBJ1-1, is GAGVSQSPSNKVTEKGKDVELRCDPISGHTALYWYRQSLGQGLEFLIYFQGNSAPDKSGLPSDRFSAERTGGSVSTLTIQRTQQEDSAVYLCASSPQGGARAFFGQGTRLTVV.

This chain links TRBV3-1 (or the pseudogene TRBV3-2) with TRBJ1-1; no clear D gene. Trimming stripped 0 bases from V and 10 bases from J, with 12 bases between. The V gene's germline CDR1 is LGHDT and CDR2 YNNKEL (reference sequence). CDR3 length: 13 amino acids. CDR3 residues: CASSQEIRGGAFF. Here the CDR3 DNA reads TGTGCCAGCAGCCAAGAAATACGAGGAGGAGCTTTCTTT.

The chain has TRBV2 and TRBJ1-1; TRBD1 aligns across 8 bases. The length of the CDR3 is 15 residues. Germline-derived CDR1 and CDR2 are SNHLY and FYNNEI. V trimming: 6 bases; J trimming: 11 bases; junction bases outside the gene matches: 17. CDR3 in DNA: TGTGCCAGCAGCGATTGGACAGGGCGCTCCCGACGGGCTTTCTTT. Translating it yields CASSDWTGRSRRAFF.

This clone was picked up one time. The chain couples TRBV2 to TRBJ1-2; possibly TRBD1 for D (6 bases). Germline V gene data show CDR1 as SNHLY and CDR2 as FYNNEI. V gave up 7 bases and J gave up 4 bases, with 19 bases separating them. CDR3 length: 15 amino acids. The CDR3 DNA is TGTGCCAGCACCAACACTCAACAGGGCCCCTATGGCTACACCTTC. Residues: CASTNTQQGPYGYTF.

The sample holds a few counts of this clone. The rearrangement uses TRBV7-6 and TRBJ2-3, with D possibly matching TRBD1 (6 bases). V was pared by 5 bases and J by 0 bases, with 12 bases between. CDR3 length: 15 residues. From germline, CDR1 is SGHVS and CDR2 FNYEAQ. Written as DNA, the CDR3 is TGTGCCAGCAGCCGGACAGCCTCTAGCACAGATACGCAGTATTTT. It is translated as CASSRTASSTDTQYF. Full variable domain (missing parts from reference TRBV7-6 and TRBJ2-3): GAGVSQSPRYKVTKRGQDVALRCDPISGHVSLYWYRQALGQGPEFLTYFNYEAQQDKSGLPNDRFSAERPEGSISTLTIQRTEQRDSAMYRCASSRTASSTDTQYFGPGTRLTVL.

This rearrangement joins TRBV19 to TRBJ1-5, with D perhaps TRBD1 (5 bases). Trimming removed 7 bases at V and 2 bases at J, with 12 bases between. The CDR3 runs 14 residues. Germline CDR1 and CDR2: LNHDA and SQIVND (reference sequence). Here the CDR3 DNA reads TGTGCCAGTAAGGGCGGGGACGGCAATCAGCCCCAGCATTTT. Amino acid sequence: CASKGGDGNQPQHF.

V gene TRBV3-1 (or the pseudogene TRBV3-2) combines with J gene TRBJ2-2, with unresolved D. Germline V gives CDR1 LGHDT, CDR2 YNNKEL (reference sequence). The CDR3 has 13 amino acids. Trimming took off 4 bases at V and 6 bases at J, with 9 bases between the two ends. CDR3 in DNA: TGTGCCAGCAGCCCACACACCCCCGGGGAGCTGTTTTTT. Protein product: CASSPHTPGELFF.

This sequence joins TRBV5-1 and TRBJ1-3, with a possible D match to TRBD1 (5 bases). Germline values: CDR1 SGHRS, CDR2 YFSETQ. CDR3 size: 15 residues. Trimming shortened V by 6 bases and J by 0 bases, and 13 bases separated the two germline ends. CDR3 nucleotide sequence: TGCGCCAGCACAAGGGACGGGAGCTCTGGAAACACCATATATTTT. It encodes CASTRDGSSGNTIYF.

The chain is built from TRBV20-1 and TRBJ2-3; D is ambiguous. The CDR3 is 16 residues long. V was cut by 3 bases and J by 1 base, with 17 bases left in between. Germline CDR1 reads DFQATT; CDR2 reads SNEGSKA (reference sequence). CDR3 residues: CSASRFSPVGTDTQYF. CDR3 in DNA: TGCAGTGCTAGTCGGTTTTCCCCGGTAGGCACAGATACGCAGTATTTT.